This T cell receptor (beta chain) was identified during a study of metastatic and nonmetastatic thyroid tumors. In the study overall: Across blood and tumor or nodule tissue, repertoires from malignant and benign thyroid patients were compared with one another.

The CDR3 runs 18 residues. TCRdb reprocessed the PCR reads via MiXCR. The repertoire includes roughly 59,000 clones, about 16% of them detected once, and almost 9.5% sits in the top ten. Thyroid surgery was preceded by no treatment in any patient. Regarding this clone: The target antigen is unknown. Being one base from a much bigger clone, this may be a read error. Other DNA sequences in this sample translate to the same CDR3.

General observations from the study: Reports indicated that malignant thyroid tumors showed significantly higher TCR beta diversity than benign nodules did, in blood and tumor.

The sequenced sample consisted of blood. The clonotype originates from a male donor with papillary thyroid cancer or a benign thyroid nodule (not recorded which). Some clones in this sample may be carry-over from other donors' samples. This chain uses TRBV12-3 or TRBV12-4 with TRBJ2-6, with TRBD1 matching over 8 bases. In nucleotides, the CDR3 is TGTGCCAGCAGGGGAGGACAGGGCAATTTCGAAGGGGCGAACGTCCTGACTTTC. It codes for CASRGGQGNFEGANVLTF.